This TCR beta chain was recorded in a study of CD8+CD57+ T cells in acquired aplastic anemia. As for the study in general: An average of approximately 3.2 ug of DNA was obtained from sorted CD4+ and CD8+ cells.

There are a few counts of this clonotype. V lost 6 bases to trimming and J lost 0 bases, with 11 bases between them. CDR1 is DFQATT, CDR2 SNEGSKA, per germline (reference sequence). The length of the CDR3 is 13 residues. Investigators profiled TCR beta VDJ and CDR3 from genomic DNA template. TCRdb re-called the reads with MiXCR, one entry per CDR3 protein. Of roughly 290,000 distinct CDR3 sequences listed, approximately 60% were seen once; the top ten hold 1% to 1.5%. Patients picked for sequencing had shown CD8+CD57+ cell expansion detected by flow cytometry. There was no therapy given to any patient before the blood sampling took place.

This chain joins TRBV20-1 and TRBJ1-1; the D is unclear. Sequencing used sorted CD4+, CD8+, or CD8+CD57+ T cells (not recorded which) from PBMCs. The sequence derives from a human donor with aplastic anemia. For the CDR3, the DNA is TGCAGTGCGAGACTGGTGATGAACACTGAAGCTTTCTTT. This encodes CSARLVMNTEAFF.